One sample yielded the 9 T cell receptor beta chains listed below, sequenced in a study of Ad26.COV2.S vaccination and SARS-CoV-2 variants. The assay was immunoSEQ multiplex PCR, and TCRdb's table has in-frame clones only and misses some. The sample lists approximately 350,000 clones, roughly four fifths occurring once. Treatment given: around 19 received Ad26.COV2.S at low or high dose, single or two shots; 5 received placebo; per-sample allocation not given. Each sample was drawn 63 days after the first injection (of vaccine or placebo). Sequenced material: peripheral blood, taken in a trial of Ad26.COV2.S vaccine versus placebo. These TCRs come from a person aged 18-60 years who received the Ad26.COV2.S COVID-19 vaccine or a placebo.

CDR3 region: CASSDETGVQSEKLFF. CDR3 sequence (DNA): TGTGCCAGCAGTGATGAGACAGGAGTACAGAGTGAAAAACTGTTTTTT. This sequence joins TRBV6-1 and TRBJ1-4; D is possibly TRBD1 (6 bases). This CDR3 is built from 16 residues. V was shortened by 3 bases and J by 7 bases, with 18 bases between the two germline ends. Germline values: CDR1 MNHNS, CDR2 SASEGT.

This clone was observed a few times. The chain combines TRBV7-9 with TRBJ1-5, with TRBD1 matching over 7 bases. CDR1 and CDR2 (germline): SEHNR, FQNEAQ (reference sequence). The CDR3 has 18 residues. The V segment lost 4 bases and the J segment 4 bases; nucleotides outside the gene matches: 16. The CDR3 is CASSSTAGAGGSNQPQHF. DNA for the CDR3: TGTGCCAGCAGCTCAACTGCCGGGGCAGGGGGAAGTAATCAGCCCCAGCATTTT.

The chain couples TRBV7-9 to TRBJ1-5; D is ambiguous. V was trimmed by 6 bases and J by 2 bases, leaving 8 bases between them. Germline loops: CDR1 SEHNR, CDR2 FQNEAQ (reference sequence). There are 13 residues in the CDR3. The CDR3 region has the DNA TGTGCCAGCAGGGGTAGTGGCAATCAGCCCCAGCATTTT. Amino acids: CASRGSGNQPQHF. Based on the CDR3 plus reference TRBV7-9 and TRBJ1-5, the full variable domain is DTGVSQNPRHKITKRGQNVTFRCDPISEHNRLYWYRQTLGQGPEFLTYFQNEAQLEKSRLLSDRFSAERPKGSFSTLEIQRTEQGDSAMYLCASRGSGNQPQHFGDGTRLSIL.

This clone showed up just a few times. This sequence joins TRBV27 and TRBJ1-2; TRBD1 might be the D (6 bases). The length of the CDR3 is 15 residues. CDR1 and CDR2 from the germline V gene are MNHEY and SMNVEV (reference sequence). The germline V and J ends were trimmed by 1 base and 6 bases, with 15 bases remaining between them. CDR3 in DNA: TGTGCCAGCAGTTTATTATACAGGGCGGATCATGGCTACACCTTC. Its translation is CASSLLYRADHGYTF.

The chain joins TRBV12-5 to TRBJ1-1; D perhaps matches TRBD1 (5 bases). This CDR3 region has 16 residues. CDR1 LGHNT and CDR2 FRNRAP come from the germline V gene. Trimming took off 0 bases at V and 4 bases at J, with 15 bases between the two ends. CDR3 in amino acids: CASGLVLSRESTEAFF. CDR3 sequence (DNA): TGTGCTAGTGGTTTGGTACTGAGCAGGGAAAGCACTGAAGCTTTCTTT.

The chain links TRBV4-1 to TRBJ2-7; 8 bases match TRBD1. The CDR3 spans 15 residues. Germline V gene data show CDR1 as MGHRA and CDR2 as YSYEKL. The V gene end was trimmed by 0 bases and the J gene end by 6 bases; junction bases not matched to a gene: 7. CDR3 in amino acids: CASSQDRDRFAEQYF. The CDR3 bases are TGCGCCAGCAGCCAAGACCGGGACAGGTTCGCCGAGCAGTACTTC.

CDR3 sequence: CASSYLEQFF. The CDR3 DNA reads as TGTGCCAGCAGTTACTTGGAGCAGTTCTTC. The V and J genes are TRBV6-6 and TRBJ2-1, with no clear D. V was shortened by 1 base and J by 10 bases, with 2 bases between the two germline ends. Germline V gives CDR1 MNHNY, CDR2 SVGAGI (reference sequence). The CDR3 is 10 amino acids.

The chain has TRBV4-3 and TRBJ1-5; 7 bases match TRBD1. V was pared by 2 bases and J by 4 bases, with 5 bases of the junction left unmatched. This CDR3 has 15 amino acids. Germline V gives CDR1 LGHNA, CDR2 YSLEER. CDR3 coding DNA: TGCGCCAGCAGCCAAAGACAGGGTTGGAATCAGCCCCAGCATTTT. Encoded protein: CASSQRQGWNQPQHF.

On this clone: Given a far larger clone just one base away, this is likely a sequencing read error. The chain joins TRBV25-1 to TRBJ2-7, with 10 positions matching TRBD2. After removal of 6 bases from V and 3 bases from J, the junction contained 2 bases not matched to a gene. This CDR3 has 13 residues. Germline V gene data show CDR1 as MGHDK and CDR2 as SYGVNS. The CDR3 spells CASSGLADYEQYF. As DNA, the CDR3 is TGTGCCAGCAGCGGACTAGCGGACTACGAGCAGTACTTC.